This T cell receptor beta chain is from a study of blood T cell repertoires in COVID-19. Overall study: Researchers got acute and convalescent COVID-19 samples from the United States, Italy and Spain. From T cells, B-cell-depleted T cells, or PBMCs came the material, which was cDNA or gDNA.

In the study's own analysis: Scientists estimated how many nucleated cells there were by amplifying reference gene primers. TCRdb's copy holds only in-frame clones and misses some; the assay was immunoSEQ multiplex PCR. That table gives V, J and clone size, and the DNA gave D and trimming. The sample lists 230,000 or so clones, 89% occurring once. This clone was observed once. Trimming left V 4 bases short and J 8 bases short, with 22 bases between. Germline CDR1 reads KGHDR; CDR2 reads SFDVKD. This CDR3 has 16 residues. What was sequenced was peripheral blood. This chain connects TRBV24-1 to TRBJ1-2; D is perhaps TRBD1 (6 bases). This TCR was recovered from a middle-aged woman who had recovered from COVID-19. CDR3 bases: TGTGCCACCAGTGAGCCCCAGCCCCAGGGGATGGGAGGCTACACCTTC. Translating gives CATSEPQPQGMGGYTF.